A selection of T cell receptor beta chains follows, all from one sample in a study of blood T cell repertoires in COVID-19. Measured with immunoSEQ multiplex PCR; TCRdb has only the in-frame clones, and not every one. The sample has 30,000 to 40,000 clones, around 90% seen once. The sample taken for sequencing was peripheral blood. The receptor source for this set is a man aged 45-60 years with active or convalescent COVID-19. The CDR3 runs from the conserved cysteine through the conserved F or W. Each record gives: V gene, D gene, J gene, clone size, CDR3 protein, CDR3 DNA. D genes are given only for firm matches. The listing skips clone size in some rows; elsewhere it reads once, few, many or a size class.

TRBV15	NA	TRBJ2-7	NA	CATSRPQGRYEQYF	TGTGCCACCAGCAGACCACAGGGACGCTACGAGCAGTACTTC
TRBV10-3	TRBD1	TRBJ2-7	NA	CAISGTGDNPYEQYF	TGTGCCATCAGCGGGACAGGGGACAACCCCTACGAGCAGTACTTC
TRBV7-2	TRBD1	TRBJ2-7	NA	CASSLGPRTGQRYEQYF	TGTGCCAGCAGCTTAGGACCCAGGACGGGACAGAGATACGAGCAGTACTTC
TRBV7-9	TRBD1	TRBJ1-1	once	CASRSDRANTEAFF	TGTGCCAGCAGATCCGACAGGGCGAACACTGAAGCTTTCTTT
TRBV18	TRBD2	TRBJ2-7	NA	CASSPGSGGPYEQYF	TGTGCCAGCTCACCAGGTAGCGGGGGCCCCTACGAGCAGTACTTC
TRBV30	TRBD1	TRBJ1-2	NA	CARDRRSYGYTF	TGTGCCCGGGACAGGCGATCTTATGGCTACACCTTC
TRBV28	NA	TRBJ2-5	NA	CASSLQQESATQYF	TGTGCCAGCAGTTTGCAACAGGAGAGCGCGACCCAGTACTTC
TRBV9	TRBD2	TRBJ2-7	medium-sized	CASSVSGRVEEQYF	TGTGCCAGCAGCGTCAGCGGGAGAGTGGAGGAGCAGTACTTC
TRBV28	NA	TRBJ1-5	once	CASRGWGGGDGSNQPQHF	TGTGCCAGCAGGGGTTGGGGTGGCGGGGACGGGAGCAATCAGCCCCAGCATTTT
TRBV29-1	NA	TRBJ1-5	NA	CSAINRVGQPQHF	TGCAGCGCTATTAACAGGGTTGGTCAGCCCCAGCATTTT
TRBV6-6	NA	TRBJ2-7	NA	CASSYSSHEQYF	TGTGCCAGCAGTTACTCAAGCCACGAGCAGTACTTC
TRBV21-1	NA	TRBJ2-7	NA	CASSKAGGRGEQYF	TGTGCCAGCAGCAAAGCAGGGGGTCGAGGCGAGCAGTACTTC
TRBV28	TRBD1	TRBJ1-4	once	CASNGQGFLFF	TGTGCCAGCAACGGACAGGGGTTCCTGTTTTTT
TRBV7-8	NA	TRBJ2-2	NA	CASSLLRVNRVTGELFF	TGTGCCAGCAGCTTACTCCGGGTGAACAGGGTCACCGGGGAGCTGTTTTTT
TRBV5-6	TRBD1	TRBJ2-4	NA	CASSSFGQGQENIQYF	TGTGCCAGCAGCTCTTTTGGACAGGGTCAGGAAAACATTCAGTACTTC
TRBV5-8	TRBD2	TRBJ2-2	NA	CASSPGTSGNTGELFF	TGTGCCAGCAGCCCCGGGACTAGCGGAAACACCGGGGAGCTGTTTTTT
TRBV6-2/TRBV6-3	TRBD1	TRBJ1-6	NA	CASRPRQGSNSPLHF	TGTGCCAGCAGACCTCGACAGGGTAGCAATTCACCCCTCCACTTT
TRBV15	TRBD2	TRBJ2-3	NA	CATSRDPRLAGGGDTQYF	TGTGCCACCAGCAGAGATCCGCGACTAGCGGGTGGGGGAGATACGCAGTATTTT
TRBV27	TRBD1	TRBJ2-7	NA	CASSLYGTALTYEQYF	TGTGCCAGCAGTTTATACGGGACAGCCCTAACCTACGAGCAGTACTTC
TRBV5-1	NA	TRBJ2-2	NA	CASSLAGFTGELFF	TGCGCCAGCAGCTTGGCAGGTTTTACCGGGGAGCTGTTTTTT
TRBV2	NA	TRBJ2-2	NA	CASSDGGQYTGELFF	TGTGCCAGCAGTGACGGGGGGCAGTACACCGGGGAGCTGTTTTTT
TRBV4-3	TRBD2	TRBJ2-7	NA	CASSQGTSGNSYEQYF	TGCGCCAGCAGCCAAGGGACTAGCGGTAATTCCTACGAGCAGTACTTC
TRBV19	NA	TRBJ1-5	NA	CASSIDGVQPQHF	TGTGCCAGTAGTATAGATGGAGTCCAGCCCCAGCATTTT
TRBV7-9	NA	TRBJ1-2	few	CASSPSFTRQNYGYTF	TGTGCCAGCAGCCCCTCCTTTACGCGACAGAACTATGGCTACACCTTC
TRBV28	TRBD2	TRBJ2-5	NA	CASSLGLSGSMVETQYF	TGTGCCAGCAGTTTAGGCCTTAGCGGGAGCATGGTGGAGACCCAGTACTTC
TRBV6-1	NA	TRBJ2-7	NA	CASSELGAISYEQYF	TGTGCCAGCAGTGAACTGGGGGCAATTTCCTACGAGCAGTACTTC
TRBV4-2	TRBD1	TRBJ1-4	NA	CASSLPGQGTHEKLFF	TGTGCCAGCAGCCTCCCGGGACAGGGGACCCATGAAAAACTGTTTTTT
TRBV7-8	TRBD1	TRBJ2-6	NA	CASSLALRGGTGANVLTF	TGTGCCAGCAGCTTAGCGCTGCGAGGGGGCACCGGGGCCAACGTCCTGACTTTC
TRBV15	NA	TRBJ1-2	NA	CATRDGWGRGHYGYTF	TGTGCCACCAGGGACGGGTGGGGCAGGGGCCACTATGGCTACACCTTC
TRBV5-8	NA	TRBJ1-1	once	CASSLVGRMNTEAFF	TGTGCCAGCAGCTTGGTTGGCAGAATGAACACTGAAGCTTTCTTT
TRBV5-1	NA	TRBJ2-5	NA	CASRDSIGAQETQYF	TGCGCCAGCAGGGATTCGATAGGGGCCCAAGAGACCCAGTACTTC
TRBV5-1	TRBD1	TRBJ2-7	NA	CASSPGQFTYEQYF	TGCGCCAGCAGCCCGGGACAGTTTACCTACGAGCAGTACTTC
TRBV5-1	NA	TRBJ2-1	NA	CASSLASTYYNEQFF	TGCGCCAGCAGCTTGGCTTCAACCTACTACAATGAGCAGTTCTTC
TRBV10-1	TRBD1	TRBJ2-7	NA	CASSEEGAGAYEQYF	TGCGCCAGCAGTGAAGAGGGGGCTGGGGCCTACGAGCAGTACTTC
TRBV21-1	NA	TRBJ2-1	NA	CASSGLANNEQFF	TGTGCCAGCAGTGGACTAGCGAACAATGAGCAGTTCTTC
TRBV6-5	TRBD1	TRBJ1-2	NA	CASSRSTGGMYGYTF	TGTGCCAGCAGTCGAAGCACAGGGGGCATGTATGGCTACACCTTC
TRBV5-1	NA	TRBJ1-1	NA	CASSLRDRGGAFF	TGCGCCAGCAGCTTGAGGGATAGAGGGGGAGCTTTCTTT
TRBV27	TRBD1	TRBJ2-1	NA	CASSLMGQGSLDEQFF	TGTGCCAGCAGTTTAATGGGACAGGGGTCCCTGGATGAGCAGTTCTTC
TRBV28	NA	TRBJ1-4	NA	CASSFISPGEKLFF	TGTGCCAGCAGTTTTATCTCACCGGGGGAAAAACTGTTTTTT
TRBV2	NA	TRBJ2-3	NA	CASIPVSTDTQYF	TGTGCCAGCATCCCGGTCAGCACAGATACGCAGTATTTT
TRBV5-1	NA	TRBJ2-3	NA	CASSLAGEGVRTQYF	TGCGCCAGCAGCTTGGCCGGTGAAGGGGTCCGCACGCAGTATTTT
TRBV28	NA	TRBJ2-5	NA	CASSPPQVRLAGTQYF	TGTGCCAGCAGTCCCCCCCAGGTTCGCTTGGCGGGGACCCAGTACTTC
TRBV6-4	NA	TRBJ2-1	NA	CASSDSIHRANEQFF	TGTGCCAGCAGTGACTCTATCCACAGGGCCAATGAGCAGTTCTTC
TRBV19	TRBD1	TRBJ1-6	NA	CASRDTGGAYNSPLHF	TGTGCCAGTAGAGATACAGGGGGCGCGTATAATTCACCCCTCCACTTT
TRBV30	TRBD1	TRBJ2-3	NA	CAWHRGYTQYF	TGTGCCTGGCACAGGGGGTATACGCAGTATTTT
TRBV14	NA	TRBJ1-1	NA	CASSRGGQYEAFF	TGTGCCAGCAGCCGCGGAGGACAGTATGAAGCTTTCTTT
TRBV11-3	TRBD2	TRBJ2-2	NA	CASSLGSREGRPGELFF	TGTGCCAGCAGCCTAGGGTCGCGGGAGGGCCGGCCTGGGGAGCTGTTTTTT
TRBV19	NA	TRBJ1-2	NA	CASSPGGDYGYTF	TGTGCCAGTAGCCCGGGGGGAGACTATGGCTACACCTTC
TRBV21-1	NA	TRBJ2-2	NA	CASSKEAQGYTGELFF	TGTGCCAGCAGCAAAGAGGCACAGGGGTACACCGGGGAGCTGTTTTTT
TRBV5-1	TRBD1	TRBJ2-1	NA	CASSRGTGSNEQFF	TGCGCCAGCAGCCGGGGGACAGGGAGCAATGAGCAGTTCTTC
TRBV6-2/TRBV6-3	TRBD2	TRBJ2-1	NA	CASSFSKAGVHEQFF	TGTGCCAGCAGTTTCTCGAAAGCGGGAGTCCATGAGCAGTTCTTC
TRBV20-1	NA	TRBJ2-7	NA	CSASLEASSYEQYF	TGCAGTGCTAGTCTAGAGGCAAGCTCCTACGAGCAGTACTTC
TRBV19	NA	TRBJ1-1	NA	CASSIVQNTEAFF	TGTGCCAGTAGTATAGTACAGAACACTGAAGCTTTCTTT
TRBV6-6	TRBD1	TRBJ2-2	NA	CASSYPRDRGTGELFF	TGTGCCAGCAGTTACCCCCGGGACAGAGGGACCGGGGAGCTGTTTTTT
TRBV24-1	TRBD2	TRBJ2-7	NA	CATSDGQTSGRYEQYF	TGTGCCACCAGTGATGGCCAGACTAGCGGGAGGTACGAGCAGTACTTC
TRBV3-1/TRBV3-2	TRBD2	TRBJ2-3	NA	CASSQGAGGSRTDTQYF	TGTGCCAGCAGCCAAGGTGCGGGAGGATCTCGCACAGATACGCAGTATTTT
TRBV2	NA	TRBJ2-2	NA	CASQRQHTGELFF	TGTGCCAGCCAGAGACAGCACACCGGGGAGCTGTTTTTT
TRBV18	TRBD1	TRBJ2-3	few	CASSSRTGGTDTQYF	TGTGCCAGCTCATCCAGGACAGGCGGCACAGATACGCAGTATTTT
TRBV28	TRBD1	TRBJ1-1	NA	CASRDSSLTEAFF	TGTGCCAGCCGGGACAGCTCATTAACTGAAGCTTTCTTT
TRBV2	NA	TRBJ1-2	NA	CASSPGHLANYGYTF	TGTGCCAGCAGTCCGGGACACCTAGCTAACTATGGCTACACCTTC